The 14 T cell receptor beta chains below all came from one sample that was sequenced in a study of T-cell reconstitution after alpha-beta-depleted transplantation in children. During its preparation, the TCRbeta library received unique molecular identifiers. TCRdb fed the PCR reads into MiXCR, producing one record per CDR3 protein. The data contain fewer than 250,000 distinct CDR3 sequences, roughly 8.2% of them singletons. The sequenced sample was PBMCs, mostly from graft donor cells, obtained 180 days after TCRalphabeta/CD19-depleted stem cell transplant. The receptor source for this set is a male patient between 10 and 17 years old who had a stem cell transplant for acute lymphoblastic leukemia, so the T cells may come from the graft donor.

V and J are TRBV14 and TRBJ1-2; 8 nucleotides agree with TRBD1. The CDR3 is 18 residues long. Germline assignment: CDR1 SGHDN and CDR2 FVKESK. The V gene end was trimmed by 0 bases and the J gene end by 3 bases; junction bases not matched to a gene: 12. The CDR3 nucleotides read TGTGCCAGCAGCCAAGATTGGGCCGCGAGACAGGGGTACTATGGCTACACCTTC. Translated: CASSQDWAARQGYYGYTF.

There are many counts of this clonotype. The V and J genes are TRBV20-1 and TRBJ2-3; D unresolved. With 0 bases removed from V and 6 bases from J, the gap between germline ends came to 7 bases. CDR3 size: 12 residues. Germline V gene data show CDR1 as DFQATT and CDR2 as SNEGSKA (reference sequence). CDR3 residues: CSAREGRDTQYF. Written as DNA, the CDR3 is TGCAGTGCTAGAGAGGGTCGGGATACGCAGTATTTT.

This clonotype has a handful of counts. The genes are TRBV4-1 and TRBJ1-5; 8 bases match TRBD1. Germline V gives CDR1 MGHRA, CDR2 YSYEKL. V shed 3 bases and J 5 bases; nucleotides not matched to a gene: 18. CDR3 size: 19 residues. CDR3 coding DNA: TGCGCCAGCAGCCACTCTAGAGGCCCAGGGGGCAAGGGACATCAGCCCCAGCATTTT. The encoded protein is CASSHSRGPGGKGHQPQHF.

This clonotype was recorded at least ten times. The chain has TRBV29-1 and TRBJ1-2; 7 bases are shared with TRBD1. This CDR3 is 12 amino acids long. The junction had 6 bases not matched to a gene; V was cut back by 6 bases and J by 5 bases. The germline V gene encodes CDR1 SQVTM and CDR2 ANQGSEA. CDR3 loop: CSVPTGRYGYTF. The CDR3 coding sequence is TGCAGCGTGCCGACAGGGAGGTATGGCTACACCTTC.

This clonotype has ten or more counts. Written as DNA, the CDR3 is TGTGCCAGCAGTACCCGGGACAGGGGGCCCGACTATGGCTACACCTTC. Amino acids: CASSTRDRGPDYGYTF. The chain is built from TRBV12-3 or TRBV12-4 and TRBJ1-2, with 12 bases identical to TRBD1. The trim removed 5 bases at V and 3 bases at J, leaving 7 bases unmatched. The CDR3 spans 16 residues.

This clonotype was seen ten or more times. The CDR3 sequence is CASSLGAYSGNTIYF. Written as DNA, the CDR3 is TGCGCCAGCAGCTTGGGAGCCTACTCTGGAAACACCATATATTTT. The chain combines TRBV5-1 with TRBJ1-3; no clear D gene. Germline V gives CDR1 SGHRS, CDR2 YFSETQ. With 0 bases removed from V and 0 bases from J, the gap between germline ends came to 7 bases. CDR3 size: 15 residues.

In its sample, this clonotype was seen many times. The V call is TRBV4-3, the J call TRBJ2-1, with D possibly TRBD1 on 6 matching bases. Germline V gene data show CDR1 as LGHNA and CDR2 as YSLEER. V was clipped by 2 bases and J by 6 bases, with 11 bases between them. The CDR3 loop spans 14 amino acids. The CDR3 DNA is TGCGCCAGCAGCCAAAGAAGGGGGAGCAATGAGCAGTTCTTC. As protein: CASSQRRGSNEQFF.

The table lists this clonotype with many counts. CDR3 coding DNA: TGCGCCAGCTCGAGGACAGGGGATTTGAACACTGAAGCTTTCTTT. Translated, it gives CASSRTGDLNTEAFF. The genes are TRBV5-1 and TRBJ1-1; TRBD1 matches at 9 bases. The CDR3 runs to 15 residues. Germline CDR1 SGHRS, CDR2 YFSETQ. The ends lost 7 bases at V and 0 bases at J; junction bases unmatched: 7.

A note on this clonotype: A single base separates this from a much larger clone, so it may be a read error. The rearrangement links TRBV10-2 to TRBJ2-2, with 7 bases identical to TRBD2. After removal of 7 bases from V and 6 bases from J, the junction contained 5 bases not matched to a gene. The CDR3 sequence is 13 residues long. CDR1 WSHSY and CDR2 SAAADI come from the germline V gene. The CDR3 here is CASTIRGAGELFF. DNA of the CDR3: TGCGCCAGCACTATTCGGGGGGCCGGGGAGCTGTTTTTT.

This clonotype came up many times. The chain is built from TRBV5-1 and TRBJ1-3; weak D call: TRBD1 (5 bases). V lost 3 bases and J lost 0, with 13 bases in between. CDR1 and CDR2 from the germline V gene are SGHRS and YFSETQ. This CDR3 contains 16 residues. For the CDR3, the DNA is TGCGCCAGCAGCTCTCAGGGAAAGTCCTCTGGAAACACCATATATTTT. Encoded protein: CASSSQGKSSGNTIYF.

This clonotype was detected ten times or more. The rearrangement links TRBV11-1 to TRBJ1-1; D is unresolved. CDR3 length equals 13 residues. Looked up from germline, CDR1 is SGHAT and CDR2 is FQDESV (reference sequence). Trimming shortened V by 7 bases and J by 1 base, and 10 bases separated the two germline ends. The CDR3 reads CASKVDSNTEAFF. The CDR3, as DNA: TGTGCCAGCAAAGTCGATTCGAACACTGAAGCTTTCTTT.

This clonotype was counted many times. The rearrangement joins TRBV10-3 to TRBJ1-2; D remains ambiguous. Trimming stripped 4 bases from V and 8 bases from J, with 14 bases between. The CDR3 is made up of 13 amino acids. Germline assignment: CDR1 ENHRY and CDR2 SYGVKD. CDR3 sequence: CAISGTAEGGYTF. CDR3 DNA: TGTGCCATCAGTGGCACAGCGGAAGGGGGCTACACCTTC.

This clonotype was counted ten times or more. The V call is TRBV6-6, the J call TRBJ2-7; D call uncertain. Germline assignment: CDR1 MNHNY and CDR2 SVGAGI (reference sequence). V lost 6 bases, J lost 6 bases, and 12 bases lay in between. The CDR3 is 12 amino acids. The CDR3, as DNA: TGTGCCAGCAGCCTAGTGCCGGGCGAGCAGTACTTC. Translated: CASSLVPGEQYF.

Many counts were recorded for this clonotype. CDR3 bases: TGCGCCAGCAGCCAAGATCGAGGGTTCTGCTCCTACAATGAGCAGTTCTTC. Protein sequence: CASSQDRGFCSYNEQFF. The rearrangement joins TRBV4-3 to TRBJ2-1; TRBD2 might be the D (5 bases). The V end was cut by 0 bases, the J end by 0 bases, with 12 bases between. The CDR3 extends over 17 amino acids. Germline assignment: CDR1 LGHNA and CDR2 YSLEER.